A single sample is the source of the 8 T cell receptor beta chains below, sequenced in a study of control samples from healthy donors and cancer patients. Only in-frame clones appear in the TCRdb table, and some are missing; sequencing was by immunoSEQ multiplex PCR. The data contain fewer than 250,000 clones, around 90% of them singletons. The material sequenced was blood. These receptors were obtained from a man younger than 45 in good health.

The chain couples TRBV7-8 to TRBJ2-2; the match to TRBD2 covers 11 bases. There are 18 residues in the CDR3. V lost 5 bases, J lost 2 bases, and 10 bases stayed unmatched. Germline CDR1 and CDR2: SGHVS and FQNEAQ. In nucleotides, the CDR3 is TGTGCCAGCAGCCAGACTAGCGGGGCACCTGCTAACACCGGGGAGCTGTTTTTT. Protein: CASSQTSGAPANTGELFF.

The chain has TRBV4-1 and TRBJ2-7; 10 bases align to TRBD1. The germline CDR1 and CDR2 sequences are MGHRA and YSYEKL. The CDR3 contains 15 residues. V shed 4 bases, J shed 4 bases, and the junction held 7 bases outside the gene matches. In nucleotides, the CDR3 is TGCGCCAGCAGCCCGGGACAGGGGTATAGGTACGAGCAGTACTTC. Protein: CASSPGQGYRYEQYF.

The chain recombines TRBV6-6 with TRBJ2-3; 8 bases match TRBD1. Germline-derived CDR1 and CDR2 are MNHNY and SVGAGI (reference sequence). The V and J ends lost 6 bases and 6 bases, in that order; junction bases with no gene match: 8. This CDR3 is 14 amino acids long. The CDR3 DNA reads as TGTGCCAGCAGCCGACAGGGGATGGCGGATACGCAGTATTTT. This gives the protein CASSRQGMADTQYF.

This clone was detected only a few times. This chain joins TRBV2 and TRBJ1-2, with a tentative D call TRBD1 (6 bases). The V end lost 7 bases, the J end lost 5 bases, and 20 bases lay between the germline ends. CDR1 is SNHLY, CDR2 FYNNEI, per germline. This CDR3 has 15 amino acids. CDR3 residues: CASIQGGGRRYGYTF. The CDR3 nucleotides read TGTGCCAGCATTCAAGGGGGGGGCCGCCGGTATGGCTACACCTTC. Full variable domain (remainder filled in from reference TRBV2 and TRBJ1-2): EPEVTQTPSHQVTQMGQEVILRCVPISNHLYFYWYRQILGQKVEFLVSFYNNEISEKSEIFDDQFSVERPDGSNFTLKIRSTKLEDSAMYFCASIQGGGRRYGYTFGSGTRLTVV.

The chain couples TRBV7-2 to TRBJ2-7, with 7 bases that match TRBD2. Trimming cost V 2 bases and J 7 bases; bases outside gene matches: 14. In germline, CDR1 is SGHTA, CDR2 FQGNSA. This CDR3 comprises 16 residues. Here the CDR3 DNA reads TGTGCCAGCAGCTTATTGGGGGGGGGATTTCTGCGGGAGCAGTACTTC. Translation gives CASSLLGGGFLREQYF.

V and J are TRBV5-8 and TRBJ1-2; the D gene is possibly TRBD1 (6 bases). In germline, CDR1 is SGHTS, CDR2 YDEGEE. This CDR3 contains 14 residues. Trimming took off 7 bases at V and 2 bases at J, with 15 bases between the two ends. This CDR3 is CASRTVSYNYGYTF. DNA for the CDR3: TGTGCCAGCCGGACAGTCTCTTACAACTATGGCTACACCTTC.

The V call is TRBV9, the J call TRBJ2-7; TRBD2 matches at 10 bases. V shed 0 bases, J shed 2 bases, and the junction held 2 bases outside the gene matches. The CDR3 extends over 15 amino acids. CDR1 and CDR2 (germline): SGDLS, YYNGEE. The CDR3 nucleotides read TGTGCCAGCAGCGTAGCTAGCGGGGGACCCTACGAGCAGTACTTC. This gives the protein CASSVASGGPYEQYF.

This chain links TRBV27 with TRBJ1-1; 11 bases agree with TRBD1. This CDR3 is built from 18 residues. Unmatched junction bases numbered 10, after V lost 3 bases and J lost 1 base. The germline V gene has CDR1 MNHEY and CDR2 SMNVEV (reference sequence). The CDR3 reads CASSFEDRGRMGNTEAFF. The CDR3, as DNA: TGTGCCAGCAGTTTTGAGGACAGGGGGCGGATGGGGAACACTGAAGCTTTCTTT.